This passage covers 28 T cell receptor beta chains from one sample sequenced in a study of tissue T cells after allogeneic stem cell transplantation. The repertoire was sequenced with immunoSEQ multiplex PCR; TCRdb's copy has only in-frame clones and lacks some. Found here are some 8,000 clones, 35% to 40% of them singletons; the top ten hold around 3.5%. Time point reported: mouse harvest day 14 after allogeneic transplant. Each mouse received 10^7 T-cell-depleted marrow cells plus 10^6 splenic CD5+ T cells by tail vein. The sample taken for sequencing was skin. Receptors were obtained from a female BALB/c mouse given C57BL/6 T cells with graft-versus-host disease after an allogeneic hematopoietic cell transplant.

In this sample, this clone turned up once. Mouse gene names and germline throughout. The CDR3 end lies 1 residue beyond the end of the read and is filled in from the germline J gene. J is TRBJ2-1 and V is TRBV12-2; 11 bases align to TRBD2. Germline V gives CDR1 SGHLS, CDR2 HYDKME. V lost 0 bases and J lost 6; bases outside the gene matches: 3. The CDR3 runs 15 residues. CDR3 DNA (partial): TGTGCCAGCTCTCTCGGGGACTGGGGGTCTGCTGAGCAGTTC. Encoded protein: CASSLGDWGSAEQF. The whole CDR3 protein is CASSLGDWGSAEQFF.

This clone has a handful of counts. The gene names here belong to mouse. The read terminates 1 residue before the CDR3 end, so the remaining end is supplied by the germline J gene. J is TRBJ1-1 and V is TRBV13-2; no clear D gene. Germline CDR1 reads NNHNN; CDR2 reads SYGAGS (reference sequence). V shed 1 base and J shed 8 bases, with 6 bases lying between them. The CDR3 totals 11 residues. CDR3 sequence reads: CASGDRREVFF. CDR3 bases read: TGTGCCAGCGGTGATAGGAGGGAAGTCTTC.

In regard to this clone: The genes are named according to mouse. The read ends 1 residue shy of where the CDR3 ends; the end is completed using the germline J gene. This chain connects TRBV14 to TRBJ2-7, with 12 bases that match TRBD2. The CDR3 contains 15 residues. CDR1 SGHDT and CDR2 FRDEAV come from the germline V gene. Trimming removed 0 bases from V and 4 bases from J; junction bases left unmatched: 2. Incomplete CDR3 DNA: TGTGCCAGCAGTTTCTACGGGACTGGGGGGTATGAACAGTAC. As protein: CASSFYGTGGYEQY. The full CDR3 is CASSFYGTGGYEQYF.

As to this clone: Germline and genes: mouse. The read gets to within 1 residue of the CDR3 end, and the germline J gene fills in the rest. The V call is TRBV2, the J call TRBJ2-5, with 9 bases matching TRBD2. Trimming removed 2 bases from V and 5 bases from J; junction bases left unmatched: 5. The germline gives CDR1 LGHNA, CDR2 YSYQKL. This CDR3 comprises 15 residues. CDR3 sequence: CASSQNWGERDTQYF. CDR3 DNA (partial): TGTGCCAGCAGCCAAAACTGGGGGGAAAGAGACACCCAGTAC.

This clone was seen only a few times. Each gene name is a mouse one. The sequence runs out 1 residue before the end of the CDR3; the remainder is reconstructed from the germline J gene. The chain links TRBV3 to TRBJ2-7; 10 nucleotides line up with TRBD2. CDR1 is SNHLY and CDR2 is FYNGKV in the germline V gene (reference sequence). The CDR3 loop spans 14 amino acids. V lost 5 bases, J lost 0 bases, and 1 base stayed unmatched. The CDR3 bases that were read are TGTGCCAGCAGCGCTGGGGGGGCCTCCTATGAACAGTAC. Amino acid sequence: CASSAGGASYEQY. The complete CDR3 protein is CASSAGGASYEQYF.

Turning to this clone: Each gene name is a mouse one. From the germline J gene comes the end of the CDR3, since the read stops 1 residue before it. This chain links TRBV3 with TRBJ2-4; tentative D call: TRBD1 (5 bases). The CDR3 has 16 residues. Germline-derived CDR1 and CDR2 are SNHLY and FYNGKV (reference sequence). V was cut by 1 base and J by 0 bases, with 11 bases left in between. CDR3 amino acids: CASSLGQGGSQNTLYF. CDR3 DNA, as far as it was read: TGTGCCAGCAGCTTAGGCCAGGGTGGAAGTCAAAACACCTTGTAC.

This clone showed up just a few times. The germline and genes are mouse ones. Read data end 1 residue before the CDR3 end; the end is taken from the germline J gene. This chain links TRBV26 with TRBJ2-3; 8 bases line up with TRBD2. Unmatched junction bases numbered 1, after V lost 8 bases and J lost 0 bases. This CDR3 spans 13 amino acids. Germline CDR1 KGHPV, CDR2 FQNQEV (reference sequence). Partial CDR3 DNA: TGTGCCAGCGGACTGGGTAGTGCAGAAACGCTGTAT. This codes for CASGLGSAETLY. The CDR3 in its entirety is CASGLGSAETLYF.

As for this clone: Gene names are the mouse ones. Sequencing ends 1 residue short of the CDR3 end; the germline J gene provides the rest. The rearrangement uses TRBV12-2 and TRBJ2-5; 7 nucleotides align to TRBD1. Germline V gene lookup returns CDR1 SGHLS and CDR2 HYDKME. V dropped 1 base and J dropped 3; count of bases not matched to a gene: 3. This CDR3 comprises 14 residues. The DNA read from the CDR3 is TGTGCCAGCTCTCTGGCCAGGGGGCAAGACACCCAGTAC. Amino acids: CASSLARGQDTQY. The full CDR3 reads CASSLARGQDTQYF.

Regarding this clone: Each gene name is a mouse one. The read gets to within 1 residue of the CDR3 end, and the germline J gene fills in the rest. The V gene is TRBV26, the J gene TRBJ1-4, with D possibly TRBD1 on 6 matching bases. CDR1 is KGHPV, CDR2 FQNQEV, per germline (reference sequence). Trimming left V 2 bases short and J 4 bases short, with 8 bases between. This CDR3 region has 14 residues. The part of the CDR3 DNA that was read is TGTGCCAGCAGTCTGGGGGGCAACAACGAAAGATTATTT. Translation: CASSLGGNNERLF. The whole CDR3 protein is CASSLGGNNERLFF.

This clone was detected a few times. The gene names here belong to mouse. The read falls 1 residue short of the CDR3 end, and the missing part is taken from the germline J gene. The chain joins TRBV31 to TRBJ2-7; TRBD2 agrees at 11 bases. CDR3 size: 14 residues. CDR1 GKSSPN and CDR2 SITVG come from the germline V gene. V dropped 3 bases and J dropped 5; count of bases not matched to a gene: 6. The CDR3 loop reads CAWRWTGGINEQYF. The CDR3 DNA, read in part, is TGTGCCTGGAGGTGGACTGGGGGGATCAATGAACAGTAC.

On this clone itself: These gene names are mouse names. The read terminates 1 residue before the CDR3 end, so the remaining end is supplied by the germline J gene. V gene TRBV5 combines with J gene TRBJ2-5; D remains unclear. In germline, CDR1 is LGHNA, CDR2 YNLKQL (reference sequence). V shed 3 bases and J shed 0 bases, with 4 bases lying between them. CDR3 size: 13 residues. The sequenced part of the CDR3 DNA is TGTGCCAGCAGCCAGATTAACCAAGACACCCAGTAC. It yields the protein CASSQINQDTQY. The entire CDR3 reads CASSQINQDTQYF.

On this clone: Germline and genes here are mouse. The read halts 1 residue ahead of the CDR3 end, with the missing end drawn from the germline J gene. The chain joins TRBV13-3 to TRBJ2-2; the D is unclear. This CDR3 region has 13 residues. V was cut by 2 bases and J by 3 bases, with 5 bases left in between. Germline lookup yields CDR1 NNHDY and CDR2 SYVADS. The chain's CDR3 is CASSERDTGQLYF. The DNA read from the CDR3 is TGTGCCAGCAGTGAAAGGGACACCGGGCAGCTCTAC.

The sample holds a few counts of this clone. Mouse germline and gene names are used. The read ends 1 residue early relative to the CDR3; the germline J gene fills the gap. This sequence joins TRBV4 and TRBJ2-4; possible D gene TRBD1, 6 bases. Germline CDR1 LGHDT, CDR2 YNNKQL (reference sequence). V was pared by 6 bases and J by 5 bases, with 15 bases between. The CDR3 is 14 residues long. The CDR3 is CASSYREKGNTLYF. Incomplete CDR3 DNA: TGTGCCAGCAGTTACAGGGAAAAGGGAAACACCTTGTAC.

Relative to its sample, this clone is medium-sized. Germline and genes here are mouse. Coverage ceases 1 residue before the CDR3 finishes, and the germline J gene fills in the end. The J gene is TRBJ2-2, the V gene TRBV26; D gene unclear. CDR1 and CDR2 (germline): KGHPV, FQNQEV (reference sequence). The CDR3 runs to 14 residues. With 6 bases removed from V and 0 bases from J, the gap between germline ends came to 8 bases. The CDR3 DNA, read in part, is TGTGCCAGCAGACCGACAACAAACACCGGGCAGCTCTAC. This sequence encodes CASRPTTNTGQLY. The entire CDR3 sequence reads CASRPTTNTGQLYF.

Comment on this clone: Mouse gene names apply. The read gets to within 1 residue of the CDR3 end, and the germline J gene fills in the rest. The rearrangement uses TRBV12-1 and TRBJ2-4; 11 nucleotides agree with TRBD2. The CDR3 consists of 14 residues. J gave up 4 bases and V 3 bases, and 2 bases lay outside the gene matches. Per the germline V gene, CDR1 is SGHSN and CDR2 is HYEKVE. The CDR3 sequence is CASSRLGGENTLYF. The CDR3 DNA, read in part, is TGTGCCAGCTCTAGACTGGGGGGGGAAAACACCTTGTAC.

This clone was counted between two and nine times. Gene names and germline refer to mouse. The CDR3 extends 1 residue past the end of the read, so its final part is completed from the germline J gene. This chain links TRBV12-1 with TRBJ1-4; unclear D gene. The CDR3 is made up of 14 amino acids. V was pared by 2 bases and J by 1 base, with 7 bases between. From germline, CDR1 is SGHSN and CDR2 HYEKVE. CDR3 DNA, as far as it was read: TGTGCCAGCTCTCGCGACACTTCCAACGAAAGATTATTT. It yields the protein CASSRDTSNERLF. The entire CDR3 reads CASSRDTSNERLFF.

On this clone itself: The gene names here belong to mouse. The CDR3 end is not reached by the read, which stops 1 residue before it; the germline J gene fills it in. V is TRBV31 and J is TRBJ2-5, with 8 bases identical to TRBD1. The J segment lost 7 bases and the V segment lost 0 bases, leaving 3 bases of the junction unmatched. The CDR3 length is 13 residues. Germline V gives CDR1 GKSSPN, CDR2 SITVG. The CDR3 spells CAWSLDRGNTQYF. CDR3 DNA (partial): TGTGCCTGGAGTCTAGACAGGGGAAACACCCAGTAC.

By proportion, this clone is medium-sized. The gene names given are mouse names. Read data end 1 residue before the CDR3 end; the end is taken from the germline J gene. The chain is built from TRBV26 and TRBJ2-4; no firm D call. Germline V gene data show CDR1 as KGHPV and CDR2 as FQNQEV (reference sequence). V was cut by 0 bases and J by 0 bases, with 1 base left in between. The CDR3 is made up of 13 amino acids. The CDR3: CASSLSSQNTLYF. The CDR3 bases that were read are TGTGCCAGCAGTCTGTCTAGTCAAAACACCTTGTAC.

Worth noting for this clone: Gene names denote mouse genes. The observed sequence ends 1 residue before the CDR3 terminus, with the missing tail filled in from the germline J gene. The gene calls are TRBV26 and TRBJ1-4; D unclear. The CDR3 loop spans 14 amino acids. V dropped 6 bases and J dropped 0 bases, with 8 bases sitting between them. In germline, CDR1 is KGHPV, CDR2 FQNQEV (reference sequence). The CDR3 reads CASSPEISNERLFF. The part of the CDR3 DNA that was read is TGTGCCAGCAGCCCTGAAATTTCCAACGAAAGATTATTT. The full variable domain, rest sourced from reference TRBV26 and TRBJ1-4, is NSKVIQTPRYLVKGQGQKAKMRCIPEKGHPVVFWYQQNKNNEFKFLINFQNQEVLQQIDMTEKRFSAECPSNSPCSLEIQSSEAGDSALYLCASSPEISNERLFFGHGTKLSVL.

This clone occurred a few times. Gene names denote mouse genes. Coverage ceases 1 residue before the CDR3 finishes, and the germline J gene fills in the end. The chain carries TRBV4 and TRBJ1-3; D possibly corresponds to TRBD1 (6 bases). Between the trimmed V and J ends, which lost 3 bases and 0 bases, there was a span of 9 bases. Germline CDR1 and CDR2: LGHDT and YNNKQL (reference sequence). The CDR3 runs 15 residues. Partial CDR3 DNA: TGTGCCAGCAGCTATGGGGGGCTTTCTGGAAATACGCTCTAT. Residues: CASSYGGLSGNTLY. The entire CDR3 protein reads CASSYGGLSGNTLYF.

Notes on this clone: Genes and germline come from the mouse. The sequence runs out 1 residue before the end of the CDR3; the remainder is reconstructed from the germline J gene. The chain is built from TRBV26 and TRBJ2-1, with 10 bases fitting TRBD1. The CDR3 extends over 14 amino acids. J was trimmed by 7 bases and V by 6 bases; bases with no gene match: 6. Germline CDR1 reads KGHPV; CDR2 reads FQNQEV (reference sequence). The CDR3 loop is CASSGVGQGAEQFF. The DNA read from the CDR3 is TGTGCCAGCAGCGGGGTGGGACAGGGGGCTGAGCAGTTC.

This clone counts as medium-sized. The gene names here belong to mouse. Read data end 1 residue before the CDR3 end; the end is taken from the germline J gene. The genes are TRBV26 and TRBJ2-5; 9 positions agree with TRBD1. Germline CDR1 KGHPV, CDR2 FQNQEV (reference sequence). V gave up 4 bases and J gave up 3 bases; unmatched junction bases: 2. CDR3 size: 14 residues. CDR3 DNA (partial): TGTGCCAGCAGTCCGGGACAGGGACAAGACACCCAGTAC. Translation: CASSPGQGQDTQY. Given in full, the CDR3 is CASSPGQGQDTQYF.

This clone has a handful of counts. The listed genes are named as in mouse. The read falls 1 residue short of the CDR3 end, and the missing part is taken from the germline J gene. The chain couples TRBV13-1 to TRBJ2-7; 12 nucleotides line up with TRBD2. Unmatched junction bases numbered 3, after V lost 5 bases and J lost 3 bases. Germline CDR1 and CDR2: NSHNY and SYGAGN. The CDR3 consists of 14 residues. Partial CDR3 DNA: TGTGCCAGCAGCGGACTGGGGGGGGACTATGAACAGTAC. It is translated as CASSGLGGDYEQY. The whole CDR3 sequence reads CASSGLGGDYEQYF.

As to this clone: Gene names are mouse gene names. Read sequence stops 1 residue before the CDR3 end, and the germline J gene provides the missing end. The chain carries TRBV12-2 and TRBJ2-1, with a tentative D call TRBD1 (6 bases). The V gene lost 2 bases and the J gene lost 4 bases, with 11 bases spanning the gap. CDR1 is SGHLS and CDR2 is HYDKME in the germline V gene. This CDR3 has 14 residues. Partial CDR3 DNA: TGTGCCAGCTCTCCACCGGGACAATATGCTGAGCAGTTC. Amino acids: CASSPPGQYAEQF. The CDR3 in its entirety is CASSPPGQYAEQFF.

As concerns this clone: The genes and germline here are from mouse. The read is 1 residue too short to cover the CDR3 end, so that end is filled in from the germline J gene. The chain combines TRBV29 with TRBJ2-7; the D is unclear. This CDR3 spans 12 amino acids. Germline V gene sequence: CDR1 MSHET, CDR2 SYDVDS. The V end was cut by 2 bases, the J end by 6 bases, with 8 bases between. CDR3 in amino acids: CASSLRRVEQYF. CDR3 DNA, as far as it was read: TGTGCTAGCAGTTTAAGGAGGGTTGAACAGTAC.

This clone appeared a few times. The gene names given are mouse names. The sequenced fragment ends 1 residue before the CDR3 boundary, so the rest is inferred from the germline J gene. V and J are TRBV26 and TRBJ2-1; no clear D gene. Trimming took 5 bases from V and 2 from J, leaving 7 bases between them. The CDR3 loop spans 13 amino acids. Looked up from germline, CDR1 is KGHPV and CDR2 is FQNQEV (reference sequence). CDR3 loop: CASSKADYAEQFF. The CDR3 bases that were read are TGTGCCAGCAGTAAGGCAGACTATGCTGAGCAGTTC.

This clone has only a few counts. Genes here carry mouse names. The read stops 1 residue short of the end of the CDR3; the missing end is completed from the germline J gene. The sample holds other DNA sequences that translate to the same CDR3. This chain connects TRBV26 to TRBJ2-7, with D perhaps matching TRBD1 (5 bases). The CDR3 totals 12 residues. Trimming shortened V by 6 bases and J by 4 bases, and 10 bases separated the two germline ends. The germline V gene encodes CDR1 KGHPV and CDR2 FQNQEV (reference sequence). CDR3 DNA (partial): TGTGCCAGCAGCCTAGACAGATATGAACAGTAC. Translated, it gives CASSLDRYEQY. The full CDR3 sequence reads CASSLDRYEQYF.

Points on this clone: Here the gene names and germline are mouse. The CDR3: CAWSLRRGRETLYF. Incomplete CDR3 DNA: TGTGCCTGGAGTCTGCGCAGGGGAAGGGAAACGCTGTAT. This chain connects TRBV31 to TRBJ2-3, with a tentative D call TRBD1 (6 bases). The CDR3 end falls 1 residue outside the read, so it is completed with the germline J gene. CDR1 is GKSSPN, CDR2 SITVG, per germline. V was clipped by 0 bases and J by 6 bases, with 13 bases between them. The CDR3 has 14 amino acids.